This T cell receptor (beta chain) was identified during a study of CXCR3-negative and CXCR3-positive naive CD8 T cells. Study results and caveats: A higher hydrophobicity marked the TRB CDR3s of CXCR3-positive naive cells versus CXCR3-negative naive cells.

It was by 5' RACE with UMI labels that the TRB cDNA libraries were prepared. For each CDR3 protein, TCRdb gives one entry from its re-call of the 5' RACE reads, without DNA. The table lists some 100,000 distinct CDR3 sequences. In regard to this clonotype: What it recognizes is unknown.

In germline, CDR1 is MDHEN, CDR2 SYDVKM. The CDR3 contains 14 residues. What was sequenced was naive CXCR3+ CD8+ T cells from blood. Subset meaning: CD45RO-CCR7+CD27+CD95- naive CD8+ T cells expressing CXCR3 (TNR3+). The chain combines TRBV28 with TRBJ2-7; TCRdb's assignment of TRBD1 cannot be checked, as there is no DNA. The clonotype originates from a human donor in good health. Some clones in this sample may be carry-over from other donors' samples. CDR3 amino acids: CASSPPTGFYEQYF.